This TCR beta chain was observed in a study of blood T cell repertoires in COVID-19. Across the study: Sites in the United States, Italy and Spain provided acute and convalescent COVID-19 samples.

The trim removed 4 bases at V and 9 bases at J, leaving 7 bases unmatched. This CDR3 region has 15 residues. Germline V gene data show CDR1 as LGHDT and CDR2 as YNNKEL (reference sequence). This clone was seen a handful of times. Libraries were prepared by immunoSEQ multiplex PCR; TCRdb keeps only in-frame clonotypes and omits some of them. The repertoire holds about 68,000 clones, with around 83% as singletons. The sample was peripheral blood. This chain connects TRBV3-1 (or the pseudogene TRBV3-2) to TRBJ1-6; 9 bases agree with TRBD1. This clonotype originated in a man of 80 years or more with acute or convalescent COVID-19. The chain's CDR3 is CASSLRDREGSPLHF. CDR3 in DNA: TGTGCCAGCAGCCTCCGGGACAGGGAGGGTTCACCCCTCCACTTT.